This T cell receptor (beta chain) was captured in a study of blood T cell repertoires in COVID-19. Study-level background: The study drew acute and convalescent COVID-19 samples from the United States, Italy and Spain. PBMCs, B-cell-depleted T cells, or T cells provided the cDNA or gDNA that made up the material.

In the authors' methods: It was from reference gene primer amplification that nucleated cell counts were estimated. The method was immunoSEQ multiplex PCR; TCRdb's version includes in-frame clones alone and lacks a portion of them. The D gene and trimming were derived from the DNA, and the V and J assignments and clone size from that table. This sample has approximately 300,000 clones, with around 90% found just once. Seattle participants joined during active infection and were tracked over time. The sequenced material came from peripheral blood. This receptor was taken from a woman aged 35 to 49 with COVID-19, enrolled during active disease.

CDR3: CASSLGTGWGPYEQYF. The DNA of the CDR3 is TGTGCCAGCAGCTTAGGCACAGGGTGGGGCCCCTACGAGCAGTACTTC. V gene TRBV7-9 combines with J gene TRBJ2-7; D is perhaps TRBD1 (6 bases). V dropped 1 base and J dropped 2 bases, with 15 bases sitting between them. The V gene's germline CDR1 is SEHNR and CDR2 FQNEAQ (reference sequence). This CDR3 region has 16 residues.